This paragraph reports one T cell receptor (beta chain). Trimming stripped 0 bases from V and 8 bases from J, with 13 bases between. This CDR3 contains 15 residues. Germline V lookup: CDR1 ENHRY, CDR2 SYGVKD. The source of the sample is a study of OX40 agonist ivuxolimab in advanced cancers. Repertoires were generated with immunoSEQ multiplex PCR, while TCRdb's copy carries only in-frame clones and drops some. The table lists around 65,000 clones, 88% of them singletons. The rearrangement joins TRBV10-3 to TRBJ1-4; maybe TRBD1 (5 bases). Sample: CD4+ or CD8+ T cells sorted from blood, taken in a trial of the OX40 agonist ivuxolimab. This receptor was identified in an adult with an advanced solid tumor such as melanoma, head and neck, liver or kidney cancer. Here the CDR3 DNA reads TGTGCCATCAGTGAGTCCGGGGGACCCAACGAAAAACTGTTTTTT. It specifies CAISESGGPNEKLFF.